The source of this T cell receptor (beta chain) is a study of a mutant IDH1 vaccine in newly diagnosed glioma. Study information: Treated patients comprised around 60% males and 37.5% females, mean age about 40 years. Previous care, which was radiotherapy, temozolomide, or both, most often involved both. Study conclusions and caveats: Pseudoprogression appeared independent of alterations in top peripheral clonotypes.

The CDR3 is 13 residues long. The V and J ends lost 5 bases and 1 base respectively, with 9 bases between them. Germline V CDR1 and CDR2: LNHDA, SQIVND (reference sequence). Assay used: immunoSEQ multiplex PCR; TCRdb lists only in-frame clones, some missing. This sample has tens of thousands of clones, with over 75% found just once. The time point denotes: week 5, during vaccination. Every vaccine dose comprised 300 ug of mutant IDH1 20-mer peptide plus topical imiquimod. New WHO grade 3 or 4 astrocytomas that were IDH1-mutant and ATRX-lost had been found in donors. Of note for this clone: Antigen: not known.

J is TRBJ2-7 and V is TRBV19; D is possibly TRBD1 (7 bases). This clonotype originated in a man aged 35-49 years with glioma. The source material was PBMCs, sampled from a glioma patient whose treatment included an IDH1 peptide vaccine. CDR3 sequence reads: CASSAGQSYEQYF. DNA of the CDR3: TGTGCCAGTAGTGCGGGACAGTCCTACGAGCAGTACTTC.